Shown below are 24 T cell receptor beta chains from a single sample sequenced in a study of blood T cells in healthy people across ages. The use of a sample-barcoded 5' primer and a J-beta primer mix characterized a second PCR of roughly 6 to 11 cycles. TCRdb re-called the 5' RACE reads through MiXCR, storing one row per CDR3 protein. The table has about 1.8 million distinct CDR3 sequences, around half seen once. Sequenced: blood. The receptors derive from a woman in her thirties or forties in good health.

This chain uses TRBV27 with TRBJ2-6; no definite D call. Per the germline V gene, CDR1 is MNHEY and CDR2 is SMNVEV (reference sequence). Deletions cut 2 bases from V and 0 bases from J, with 8 bases between. The length of the CDR3 is 16 residues. The CDR3, as DNA: TGTGCCAGCAGTTTAAGGGTTTACTCTGGGGCCAACGTCCTGACTTTC. Encoded protein: CASSLRVYSGANVLTF.

The chain recombines TRBV6-6 with TRBJ2-3; the D gene is possibly TRBD2 (7 bases). Between the trimmed V and J ends, which lost 6 bases and 2 bases, there was a span of 18 bases. Germline CDR1 and CDR2: MNHNY and SVGAGI (reference sequence). The CDR3 covers 16 residues. CDR3 loop: CASSPTVGGDTDTQYF. The CDR3 coding sequence is TGTGCCAGCAGCCCTACGGTAGGGGGGGACACAGATACGCAGTATTTT.

The rearrangement links TRBV5-1 to TRBJ2-5, with 14 bases identical to TRBD2. J lost 5 bases, V lost 5 bases, and 14 bases had no gene match. Germline CDR1 and CDR2: SGHRS and YFSETQ. This CDR3 has 18 residues. The CDR3 DNA sequence: TGCGCCAGCAGTCCCGGACTAGCGGGGGGCTGGGTGATGGAGACCCAGTACTTC. This gives the protein CASSPGLAGGWVMETQYF. Based on the CDR3 plus reference TRBV5-1 and TRBJ2-5, the full variable domain is KAGVTQTPRYLIKTRGQQVTLSCSPISGHRSVSWYQQTPGQGLQFLFEYFSETQRNKGNFPGRFSGRQFSNSRSEMNVSTLELGDSALYLCASSPGLAGGWVMETQYFGPGTRLLVL.

Worth noting for this clonotype: Compared with germline, one end of the junction differs, possibly owing to a read error. This chain joins TRBV6-7 and TRBJ1-2; maybe TRBD1 (6 bases). TRBV6-7 belongs to the ORF category, with a function that is uncertain. The CDR3 contains 15 residues. The CDR3 loop reads CAGSPGQTCNYGYTF. CDR3 nucleotides: TGTGCCGGCAGCCCTGGACAGACTTGTAACTATGGCTACACCTTC.

This clonotype was counted between two and nine times. The rearrangement joins TRBV20-1 to TRBJ2-5; D is unclear. The CDR3 has 14 amino acids. The germline V and J ends were trimmed by 3 bases and 1 base, with 12 bases remaining between them. CDR1 is DFQATT, CDR2 SNEGSKA, per germline (reference sequence). CDR3 bases: TGCAGTGCTAGTCGTACAGTCGTCCAAGAGACCCAGTACTTC. It translates to CSASRTVVQETQYF.

The chain combines TRBV29-1 with TRBJ2-5; D may be TRBD1 (6 bases). Trimming stripped 5 bases from V and 5 bases from J, with 18 bases between. This CDR3 comprises 14 residues. Germline-derived CDR1 and CDR2 are SQVTM and ANQGSEA. The CDR3, as DNA: TGCAGCGTTAATCGACAGGCCCGGAGGGAGACCCAGTACTTC. It specifies CSVNRQARRETQYF. Together with reference TRBV29-1 and TRBJ2-5, the CDR3 gives the full variable domain: SAVISQKPSRDICQRGTSLTIQCQVDSQVTMMFWYRQQPGQSLTLIATANQGSEATYESGFVIDKFPISRPNLTFSTLTVSNMSPEDSSIYLCSVNRQARRETQYFGPGTRLLVL.

The CDR3 region has the DNA TGTGCCAGCTGGATCCCGAACACTGAAGCTTTCTTT. Amino acid sequence: CASWIPNTEAFF. The chain employs TRBV6-5 and TRBJ1-1; D is unclear. V dropped 8 bases and J dropped 1 base, with 8 bases sitting between them. The CDR3 is made up of 12 amino acids. Germline values: CDR1 MNHEY, CDR2 SVGAGI.

The chain combines TRBV11-3 with TRBJ2-1; D is unclear. Germline loops: CDR1 SGHNT, CDR2 YENEEA. V lost 0 bases and J 10 bases, leaving 10 bases between the germline ends. The CDR3 is 13 residues long. CDR3 region: CASSLELASEQFF. In DNA form, the CDR3 reads TGTGCCAGCAGCTTAGAATTGGCATCCGAGCAGTTCTTC. Complete variable domain (other parts from reference TRBV11-3 and TRBJ2-1): EAGVVQSPRYKIIEKKQPVAFWCNPISGHNTLYWYLQNLGQGPELLIRYENEEAVDDSQLPKDRFSAERLKGVDSTLKIQPAELGDSAVYLCASSLELASEQFFGPGTRLTVL.

About this clonotype: This may be a read error, as it is one base from a much larger clone. The chain recombines TRBV29-1 with TRBJ1-2; 9 bases align to TRBD1. From germline, CDR1 is SQVTM and CDR2 ANQGSEA. Trimming removed 7 bases from V and 12 bases from J; junction bases left unmatched: 9. The length of the CDR3 is 11 residues. The CDR3 nucleotides are TGCAGCGCAACCCGGACAGGGGACCACACCTTC. It yields the protein CSATRTGDHTF.

The rearrangement uses TRBV7-2 and TRBJ2-6; 7 nucleotides align to TRBD2. The V gene's germline CDR1 is SGHTA and CDR2 FQGNSA. Losses at the gene ends were 4 bases for V and 0 bases for J; bases not matched to a gene: 6. The CDR3 runs to 17 residues. The CDR3 region is CASSWGGRSSGANVLTF. CDR3 DNA sequence: TGTGCCAGCAGCTGGGGGGGACGGAGCTCTGGGGCCAACGTCCTGACTTTC.

The chain has TRBV20-1 and TRBJ1-2; D possibly corresponds to TRBD1 (5 bases). CDR1 is DFQATT and CDR2 is SNEGSKA in the germline V gene (reference sequence). The CDR3 loop spans 12 amino acids. The germline V and J ends were trimmed by 3 bases and 3 bases, with 8 bases remaining between them. This CDR3 reads CSARVRDYGYTF. The CDR3 DNA is TGCAGTGCTAGGGTCAGGGACTATGGCTACACCTTC.

V is TRBV29-1 and J is TRBJ2-1; maybe TRBD1 (6 bases). Germline CDR1 is SQVTM and CDR2 is ANQGSEA. The CDR3 extends over 13 amino acids. Deletions cut 8 bases from V and 0 bases from J, with 11 bases between. The CDR3 coding sequence is TGCAGCTACAGGGCCCGCTCCTACAATGAGCAGTTCTTC. Amino acids: CSYRARSYNEQFF.

This clonotype was counted a few times. The rearrangement uses TRBV6-5 and TRBJ1-4, with 7 bases identical to TRBD1. Per germline, CDR1 MNHEY and CDR2 SVGAGI. The CDR3 covers 18 residues. Losses at the gene ends were 0 bases for V and 2 bases for J; bases not matched to a gene: 9. Here the CDR3 DNA reads TGTGCCAGCAGTTACTCGCTCGGTATAGGGGGCACTAATGAAAAACTGTTTTTT. It encodes CASSYSLGIGGTNEKLFF.

The chain is built from TRBV19 and TRBJ2-5, with D maybe TRBD2 (6 bases). Germline CDR1 LNHDA, CDR2 SQIVND (reference sequence). The V and J ends lost 4 bases and 1 base respectively, with 10 bases between them. This CDR3 has 14 residues. The CDR3 nucleotides are TGTGCCAGTAGTACTAGGGACTTCCAAGAGACCCAGTACTTC. Encoded protein: CASSTRDFQETQYF.

This clonotype was counted only a few times. The V gene is TRBV5-1, the J gene TRBJ2-7; the D gene is possibly TRBD2 (6 bases). V gave up 1 base and J gave up 0 bases, with 14 bases separating them. This CDR3 has 16 residues. The germline V gene has CDR1 SGHRS and CDR2 YFSETQ. CDR3 sequence reads: CASSLSRGMSSYEQYF. The CDR3 DNA is TGCGCCAGCAGCTTGTCTCGGGGGATGAGCTCCTACGAGCAGTACTTC.

This chain uses TRBV12-3 or TRBV12-4 with TRBJ2-3; no clear D. V lost 5 bases to trimming and J lost 4 bases, with 10 bases between them. There are 13 residues in the CDR3. The DNA for the CDR3 is TGTGCCAGCAGTATAGACAAGGCAGATACGCAGTATTTT. It specifies CASSIDKADTQYF.

This rearrangement joins TRBV20-1 to TRBJ2-7, with D possibly being TRBD1 (6 bases). The CDR3 totals 13 residues. Germline loops: CDR1 DFQATT, CDR2 SNEGSKA (reference sequence). V shed 3 bases and J shed 1 base, with 10 bases lying between them. As DNA, the CDR3 is TGCAGTGCTAGGAACAGGGCTTCCTACGAGCAGTACTTC. It yields the protein CSARNRASYEQYF.

V and J are TRBV7-3 and TRBJ1-1; D unclear. The ends were cut back, 0 bases at V and 4 bases at J, with 9 bases in the middle. Per germline, CDR1 SGHTA and CDR2 FQGTGA. The CDR3 extends over 14 amino acids. Here the CDR3 reads CASSLTPGGTEAFF. CDR3 bases: TGTGCCAGCAGCTTAACTCCCGGAGGCACTGAAGCTTTCTTT.

V and J are TRBV20-1 and TRBJ2-7; tentatively, D is TRBD1 or TRBD2 (5 bases each). CDR3 size: 11 residues. Trimming shortened V by 5 bases and J by 3 bases, and 8 bases separated the two germline ends. CDR1 is DFQATT, CDR2 SNEGSKA, per germline (reference sequence). Written as DNA, the CDR3 is TGCAGTGCTGGGGGAGACTACGAGCAGTACTTC. It codes for CSAGGDYEQYF.

J is TRBJ2-5 and V is TRBV5-1; D gene uncertain. The CDR3 loop spans 14 amino acids. Germline loops: CDR1 SGHRS, CDR2 YFSETQ. V was cut by 0 bases and J by 11 bases, with 17 bases left in between. The CDR3 reads CASSLGGEYNEQYF. The CDR3 DNA sequence: TGCGCCAGCAGCTTGGGCGGAGAGTACAATGAGCAGTACTTC. Variable domain in full (rest from reference TRBV5-1 and TRBJ2-5): KAGVTQTPRYLIKTRGQQVTLSCSPISGHRSVSWYQQTPGQGLQFLFEYFSETQRNKGNFPGRFSGRQFSNSRSEMNVSTLELGDSALYLCASSLGGEYNEQYFGPGTRLLVL.

This clonotype turned up a few times. The chain uses TRBV27 and TRBJ2-5; the match to TRBD2 covers 11 bases. Germline V CDR1 and CDR2: MNHEY, SMNVEV (reference sequence). Trimming at V came to 4 bases and at J to 2 bases, leaving 9 bases not matched to a gene. CDR3 length: 17 residues. CDR3 sequence reads: CASSSPRPSGGQETQYF. CDR3 DNA sequence: TGTGCCAGCAGTTCACCGAGGCCTAGCGGGGGGCAAGAGACCCAGTACTTC.

The CDR3 DNA reads as TGCAGTGCACGGAAGGGACAGGGCCCCGTCGAGCAGTACTTC. This codes for CSARKGQGPVEQYF. V is TRBV20-1 and J is TRBJ2-7; 9 bases agree with TRBD1. Germline assignment: CDR1 DFQATT and CDR2 SNEGSKA (reference sequence). V dropped 6 bases and J dropped 6; count of bases not matched to a gene: 12. This CDR3 is built from 14 residues.

The chain uses TRBV7-2 and TRBJ1-5, with D perhaps matching TRBD1 (5 bases). The CDR3 runs to 13 residues. Germline values: CDR1 SGHTA, CDR2 FQGNSA. V lost 7 bases and J lost 3, with 10 bases in between. The CDR3 reads CASNRQTNQPQHF. Written as DNA, the CDR3 is TGTGCCAGCAACCGACAGACCAATCAGCCCCAGCATTTT.

This chain joins TRBV12-3 or TRBV12-4 and TRBJ2-3, with TRBD2 identical over 10 bases. The J segment lost 4 bases and the V segment lost 6 bases, leaving 4 bases of the junction unmatched. The CDR3 sequence is 14 residues long. CDR3 sequence reads: CASRSSGRPDTQYF. CDR3 coding DNA: TGTGCCAGCAGAAGTAGCGGGAGGCCAGATACGCAGTATTTT.